This T cell receptor (beta chain) comes out of a study of Graves' ophthalmopathy and Graves' hyperthyroidism (dated 2018 in TCRdb). At the level of the whole study: Peripheral blood was collected before any treatment was given, at the time of initial diagnosis. To explore V-J signatures that separate ophthalmopathy from hyperthyroidism, a discovery set of about 98 patients was enrolled, consisting of approximately 44 with ophthalmopathy and 57 with stable hyperthyroidism. The roughly 100 discovery patients were divided at random into training and test sets in a 7:3 ratio. To tell Graves' ophthalmopathy apart from Graves' hyperthyroidism, and to predict which patients would progress to ophthalmopathy, the study relied on TCR beta repertoire signatures. In total, 135 blood samples were TCR-sequenced: roughly 45 ophthalmopathy, about 75 hyperthyroidism and some 17 hyperthyroidism-to-ophthalmopathy patients. Following sample collection, hyperthyroidism patients were given methimazole at a starting dose of 30 mg daily, and ophthalmopathy patients were given high-dose intravenous methylprednisolone. The independent validation cohort included 20 or so hyperthyroidism patients plus 17 patients who later progressed from hyperthyroidism to ophthalmopathy. T-cell repertoires of thyroid tissue and blood were compared in about 6 hyperthyroidism patients. Findings and caveats that apply to the study as a whole: In validation, the model predicted ophthalmopathy progression with nearly 71% sensitivity and 72.22% specificity; 12 predicted patients were CT-confirmed with GO in a median of approximately 6.5 months. Sample size was not statistically predetermined, and group allocation was not concealed from the investigators. Most expanded thyroid clonotypes with frequency above 0.001 were also detected in blood, suggesting blood repertoires may reflect the thyroid immune response. In cross-validation, the 13-signature model distinguished ophthalmopathy from stable hyperthyroidism with around 90% sensitivity and about 81% specificity, while in the test set the corresponding values were roughly 80% and 75%.

The ophthalmopathy patients had moderately to severely active disease, with a Clinical Activity Score of 3 or higher, a NOSPECS grade of 4 or higher, and a disease duration of less than 3 months. Patients were excluded if they had other autoimmune diseases, uncontrolled infections, pregnancy or lactation. Diagnosis relied on clinical symptoms, serum thyroxine, TRAb, thyroid ultrasound and orbital computed tomography. Using Ficoll-Paque density gradient centrifugation, PBMCs were isolated from about 9.2 ml of fresh peripheral blood. Total RNA was extracted using Trizol reagent, and RNA quality was checked on an Agilent 2100 Bioanalyzer. For repertoire sequencing, the TCR beta CDR3 regions were amplified from RNA transcripts. The first round of RT-PCR was done with HTBI primers and the Qiagen OneStep RT-PCR kit, and was followed by a second round of multiplex PCR, then size selection and purification. Libraries were sequenced paired-end with 100 bp reads on an Illumina HiSeq2000. Per the original workflow: SOAPnuke was used to process the reads, removing any read that contained adapters or uncalled bases, had a mean Phred below 15, or lacked an exact match to the constant primer or identifier. COPE v1.2.5 was used to merge the high-quality paired reads. Each unique nucleotide sequence was treated as a clonotype, and MiTCR v1.1 was used to align the clonotypes to the IMGT TRB V, D and J references. The analysis was limited to V-J combinations with a frequency above 0.0001, which together covered more than 99% of repertoires. For each V-J combination, a TCR clonal expansion and chaos score was defined as the ratio of F50 clonal expansion to chaos observed in the TCRdist matrix. Welch's t-statistics and random forest were used to narrow the features down to around 13 V-J combinations, which were then fed into a naive Bayes classifier. The similarity between thyroid and blood repertoires was quantified using the Morisita-Horn index. Clones were called with MiXCR by TCRdb after fastp trimmed the public reads at Q25, and only in-frame beta chains were retained. Under each unique CDR3 protein, matching rows form one entry showing the most common genes and DNA. It is TCRdb's table, rather than the study itself, that gives the V and J calls and clone size. The sample yields nearly 400,000 distinct CDR3 sequences; around 19% were counted once. The top ten clones comprise 1.5% to 2% of the sample.

This clonotype was seen at least ten times. This clone's antigen is unknown. Base qualities are missing; no much larger clone stands one base away. V sheds 4 bases and J sheds 0 bases, leaving 12 bases between their ends. Measured from the cysteine to the phenylalanine, the CDR3 is 15 residues long. Only CDR3 DNA remains: 45 bases, in frame from the first base. Looking up the germline V gene (reference sequence) yields CDR1 LNHDA and CDR2 SQIVND. This clonotype was obtained from a woman under 30 with Graves' ophthalmopathy. Donor details come from another sample of the same person, matched by shared clones. Sequenced material: peripheral blood. The rearrangement combines TRBV19 with TRBJ1-1; the D region possibly corresponds to TRBD1 (5 bases align). The encoded CDR3 is CASSKREGMNTEAFF. DNA sequence: TGTGCCAGTAGTAAAAGAGAGGGGATGAACACTGAAGCTTTCTTT. With the portions outside the CDR3 filled from the reference TRBV19 and TRBJ1-1 genes, the complete variable region becomes DGGITQSPKYLFRKEGQNVTLSCEQNLNHDAMYWYRQDPGQGLRLIYYSQIVNDFQKGDIAEGYSVSREKKESFPLTVTSAQKNPTAFYLCASSKREGMNTEAFFGQGTRLTVV.